These 32 T cell receptor beta chains were all obtained from the same sample, sequenced in a study of blood T cell repertoires in COVID-19. Some clones are missing from TCRdb's copy, which holds only in-frame ones; the method was immunoSEQ multiplex PCR. The sample lists approximately 77,000 clones, 80% seen once, with approximately 4.6% in the top ten. The sample taken for sequencing was peripheral blood. The receptors stem from a woman between 65 and 79 years old with acute or convalescent COVID-19.

This clone was seen only a few times. CDR3 bases: TGTGCCAGCAGTCGGCCAGGGGGCACCTATGGCTACACCTTC. Encoded protein: CASSRPGGTYGYTF. The V call is TRBV6-5, the J call TRBJ1-2, with 8 bases that match TRBD1. The CDR3 extends over 14 amino acids. V gave up 5 bases and J gave up 4 bases; unmatched junction bases: 6. Germline CDR1 is MNHEY and CDR2 is SVGAGI.

This sequence joins TRBV5-1 and TRBJ2-3; maybe TRBD1 (5 bases). The CDR3 sequence is 15 residues long. V lost 0 bases and J lost 2, with 10 bases in between. Germline CDR1 SGHRS, CDR2 YFSETQ. CDR3 sequence (DNA): TGCGCCAGCAGCTTGGAACAGGCCCTCACAGATACGCAGTATTTT. Translating gives CASSLEQALTDTQYF. The variable domain in full, completed from reference TRBV5-1 and TRBJ2-3, reads KAGVTQTPRYLIKTRGQQVTLSCSPISGHRSVSWYQQTPGQGLQFLFEYFSETQRNKGNFPGRFSGRQFSNSRSEMNVSTLELGDSALYLCASSLEQALTDTQYFGPGTRLTVL.

The chain is built from TRBV25-1 and TRBJ2-1; D is perhaps TRBD2 (6 bases). CDR1 and CDR2 (germline): MGHDK, SYGVNS. Trimming removed 4 bases from V and 12 bases from J, with 16 bases in between. This CDR3 has 13 residues. CDR3 residues: CASSGPGVSGQFF. The CDR3 DNA is TGTGCCAGCAGTGGGCCGGGAGTTTCGGGGCAGTTCTTC.

CDR3 bases: TGTGCCAGCAGCCAAGATGCAGGGATCTCTTACGAGCAGTACTTC. Encoded protein: CASSQDAGISYEQYF. The chain links TRBV4-2 to TRBJ2-7; the D gene is possibly TRBD1 (5 bases). CDR3 length: 15 amino acids. CDR1 LGHNA and CDR2 YNFKEQ come from the germline V gene. V lost 0 bases and J 4 bases, leaving 13 bases between the germline ends.

The chain is built from TRBV6-5 and TRBJ2-5, with TRBD1 matching over 8 bases. This CDR3 has 15 amino acids. Germline lookup yields CDR1 MNHEY and CDR2 SVGAGI. The V and J ends lost 6 bases and 2 bases, in that order; junction bases with no gene match: 8. The CDR3 loop reads CASRYRGFGQETQYF. DNA for the CDR3: TGTGCCAGCAGATACAGGGGGTTTGGGCAAGAGACCCAGTACTTC.

Only one count was recorded for this clone. The V gene is TRBV6-2 or TRBV6-3, the J gene TRBJ2-1; TRBD2 matches 11 bases. Trimming removed 5 bases from V and 6 bases from J; junction bases left unmatched: 6. Germline lookup yields CDR1 MNHEY and CDR2 SVGEGT. This CDR3 has 15 residues. This CDR3 is CASSIAGGLSNEQFF. The CDR3 DNA is TGTGCCAGCAGTATAGCGGGGGGGTTGTCCAATGAGCAGTTCTTC.

This chain uses TRBV5-5 with TRBJ1-1, with 7 bases aligning to TRBD1. CDR1 is SGHKS, CDR2 YYEKEE, per germline (reference sequence). The V segment lost 4 bases and the J segment 4 bases; nucleotides outside the gene matches: 4. This CDR3 spans 13 amino acids. The DNA for the CDR3 is TGTGCCAGCAGCCTGACAGGGAGCACTGAAGCTTTCTTT. This sequence encodes CASSLTGSTEAFF.

The V gene is TRBV11-2, the J gene TRBJ2-3; 9 bases fit TRBD2. CDR1 SGHAT and CDR2 FQNNGV come from the germline V gene. Unmatched junction bases numbered 6, after V lost 5 bases and J lost 0 bases. The CDR3 extends over 16 amino acids. DNA for the CDR3: TGTGCCAGCAGCCTTACCGCGGGGGGGAGCACAGATACGCAGTATTTT. Its translation is CASSLTAGGSTDTQYF.

This rearrangement joins TRBV6-5 to TRBJ2-3, with 7 bases aligning to TRBD2. CDR3 length: 16 amino acids. The V segment lost 4 bases and the J segment 0 bases; nucleotides outside the gene matches: 7. CDR1 and CDR2 (germline): MNHEY, SVGAGI. The CDR3 loop is CASSFQLASSTDTQYF. In nucleotides, the CDR3 is TGTGCCAGCAGTTTCCAACTAGCGTCTAGCACAGATACGCAGTATTTT.

The V gene is TRBV5-6, the J gene TRBJ2-7, with D possibly being TRBD2 (6 bases). The V and J ends lost 3 bases and 4 bases respectively, with 14 bases between them. In germline, CDR1 is SGHDT, CDR2 YYEEEE. The CDR3 loop spans 14 amino acids. CDR3 sequence reads: CASSSPRAGYEQYF. The CDR3 DNA is TGTGCCAGCAGCTCCCCGAGGGCGGGGTACGAGCAGTACTTC.

The V and J genes are TRBV23-1 and TRBJ1-3, with D tentatively TRBD1 (5 bases). TRBV23-1 carries the ORF label, with uncertain function. This CDR3 spans 18 amino acids. Trimming removed 0 bases from V and 0 bases from J, with 15 bases in between. CDR3 nucleotide sequence: TGCGCCAGCAGTCAATCTGACCTAGGAGACAGCTCTGGAAACACCATATATTTT. This gives the protein CASSQSDLGDSSGNTIYF.

The V gene is TRBV4-1, the J gene TRBJ1-1; the D gene is possibly TRBD1 (5 bases). The V end was cut by 3 bases, the J end by 7 bases, with 15 bases between. Per the germline V gene, CDR1 is MGHRA and CDR2 is YSYEKL. CDR3 length: 14 residues. The CDR3 here is CASSQRGGSDEAFF. The CDR3 coding sequence is TGCGCCAGCAGCCAGAGGGGAGGCTCGGATGAAGCTTTCTTT.

The chain has TRBV4-1 and TRBJ2-7; a possible D gene is TRBD1 (5 bases). This CDR3 spans 14 amino acids. The V gene's germline CDR1 is MGHRA and CDR2 YSYEKL. V gave up 4 bases and J gave up 4 bases, with 14 bases separating them. The chain's CDR3 is CASSLEQDSYEQYF. As DNA, the CDR3 is TGCGCCAGCAGCCTCGAACAGGATTCTTACGAGCAGTACTTC.

There are a few counts of this clone. V is TRBV5-4 and J is TRBJ1-3; D unresolved. Between the trimmed V and J ends, which lost 4 bases and 0 bases, there was a span of 8 bases. The germline gives CDR1 SGHNT, CDR2 YYREEE (reference sequence). The CDR3 length is 14 residues. The CDR3 loop reads CASSASASGNTIYF. CDR3 DNA: TGTGCCAGCAGCGCCAGCGCCTCTGGAAACACCATATATTTT. Based on the CDR3 plus reference TRBV5-4 and TRBJ1-3, the full variable domain is ETGVTQSPTHLIKTRGQQVTLRCSSQSGHNTVSWYQQALGQGPQFIFQYYREEENGRGNFPPRFSGLQFPNYSSELNVNALELDDSALYLCASSASASGNTIYFGEGSWLTVV.

This chain joins TRBV5-8 and TRBJ1-2; D is unresolved. The CDR3 extends over 14 amino acids. The V and J ends lost 0 bases and 0 bases respectively, with 6 bases between them. Germline V gene sequence: CDR1 SGHTS, CDR2 YDEGEE. CDR3 amino acids: CASSLGGSNYGYTF. CDR3 DNA: TGTGCCAGCAGCTTGGGCGGATCTAACTATGGCTACACCTTC.

V and J are TRBV3-1 (or the pseudogene TRBV3-2) and TRBJ1-4; D might be TRBD1 (5 bases). The CDR3 is 13 amino acids. Germline V gene sequence: CDR1 LGHDT, CDR2 YNNKEL (reference sequence). The V end was cut by 4 bases, the J end by 11 bases, with 14 bases between. DNA for the CDR3: TGTGCCAGCAGCCCGACGGACGGGGGGAAACTGTTTTTT. It yields the protein CASSPTDGGKLFF.

The chain couples TRBV7-9 to TRBJ2-5, with D possibly TRBD1 on 6 matching bases. The V gene lost 1 base and the J gene lost 5 bases, with 14 bases spanning the gap. The CDR3 sequence is 15 residues long. The germline V gene encodes CDR1 SEHNR and CDR2 FQNEAQ (reference sequence). This CDR3 is CASSLGGHVIETQYF. CDR3 nucleotide sequence: TGTGCCAGCAGCTTAGGGGGACATGTCATCGAGACCCAGTACTTC.

The rearrangement links TRBV7-9 to TRBJ1-4, with D perhaps TRBD1 (6 bases). The germline V gene has CDR1 SEHNR and CDR2 FQNEAQ (reference sequence). This CDR3 has 17 amino acids. V lost 0 bases to trimming and J lost 0 bases, with 11 bases between them. CDR3 sequence reads: CASSLAGGRPTNEKLFF. In DNA form, the CDR3 reads TGTGCCAGCAGCTTAGCGGGGGGGCGCCCAACTAATGAAAAACTGTTTTTT. The variable domain in full, with the rest retrieved from reference TRBV7-9 and TRBJ1-4, is DTGVSQNPRHKITKRGQNVTFRCDPISEHNRLYWYRQTLGQGPEFLTYFQNEAQLEKSRLLSDRFSAERPKGSFSTLEIQRTEQGDSAMYLCASSLAGGRPTNEKLFFGSGTQLSVL.

The chain joins TRBV9 to TRBJ2-1, with 10 bases fitting TRBD1. CDR3 length: 16 amino acids. Unmatched junction bases numbered 5, after V lost 0 bases and J lost 5 bases. CDR1 is SGDLS and CDR2 is YYNGEE in the germline V gene. The DNA of the CDR3 is TGTGCCAGCAGCGTAGGCGGGACAGGGGAAGACAATGAGCAGTTCTTC. Residues: CASSVGGTGEDNEQFF.

This rearrangement joins TRBV15 to TRBJ2-7; 8 bases fit TRBD2. The CDR3 is made up of 14 amino acids. The junction had 7 bases not matched to a gene; V was cut back by 0 bases and J by 9 bases. CDR1 is LNHNV, CDR2 YYDKDF, per germline (reference sequence). CDR3 in DNA: TGTGCCACCAGCAGAGATCACGGGGGGGCGAGGCAGTACTTC. The encoded protein is CATSRDHGGARQYF.

The V call is TRBV27, the J call TRBJ1-4; a weak D match, TRBD1 (5 bases). V dropped 6 bases and J dropped 3 bases, with 11 bases sitting between them. Germline assignment: CDR1 MNHEY and CDR2 SMNVEV (reference sequence). CDR3 length: 14 amino acids. The CDR3 sequence is CASRSRGSNEKLFF. The CDR3 DNA follows: TGTGCCAGCAGGTCGCGGGGGTCTAATGAAAAACTGTTTTTT.

The J gene is TRBJ2-3, the V gene TRBV7-9; no clear D gene. V lost 3 bases to trimming and J lost 0 bases, with 4 bases between them. Germline-derived CDR1 and CDR2 are SEHNR and FQNEAQ (reference sequence). This CDR3 has 13 residues. This CDR3 reads CASSFPSTDTQYF. DNA of the CDR3: TGTGCCAGCAGCTTCCCAAGCACAGATACGCAGTATTTT.

The V and J genes are TRBV6-1 and TRBJ2-5; 8 positions match TRBD1. Germline loops: CDR1 MNHNS, CDR2 SASEGT. There are 15 residues in the CDR3. V lost 3 bases, J lost 4 bases, and 7 bases stayed unmatched. CDR3 in amino acids: CASSEFPGGGETQYF. In nucleotides, the CDR3 is TGTGCCAGCAGTGAGTTTCCAGGGGGCGGAGAGACCCAGTACTTC.

The genes are TRBV9 and TRBJ2-3, with a possible D match to TRBD2 (7 bases). Trimming removed 6 bases from V and 5 bases from J, with 19 bases in between. The CDR3 covers 15 residues. Germline V gene sequence: CDR1 SGDLS, CDR2 YYNGEE. The CDR3 nucleotides read TGTGCCAGCAACATGTGGGGGGGGCTGGGAGATACGCAGTATTTT. Protein product: CASNMWGGLGDTQYF. Looking up the rest from reference TRBV9 and TRBJ2-3 gives the full variable domain: DSGVTQTPKHLITATGQRVTLRCSPRSGDLSVYWYQQSLDQGLQFLIQYYNGEERAKGNILERFSAQQFPDLHSELNLSSLELGDSALYFCASNMWGGLGDTQYFGPGTRLTVL.

This clone is a singleton in its sample. The chain uses TRBV15 and TRBJ2-7, with D possibly being TRBD2 (6 bases). V was clipped by 0 bases and J by 7 bases, with 22 bases between them. Germline-derived CDR1 and CDR2 are LNHNV and YYDKDF (reference sequence). The CDR3 loop spans 17 amino acids. The CDR3 DNA is TGTGCCACCAGCAGAGATTTTGGGCGGGGTGTACCTACGGAGCAGTACTTC. Amino acids: CATSRDFGRGVPTEQYF.

The chain links TRBV6-5 to TRBJ2-2; 10 bases map to TRBD1. The CDR3 is 15 residues long. Germline trimming cut 4 bases from V and 6 bases from J; bases unmatched to any gene: 5. Germline CDR1 and CDR2: MNHEY and SVGAGI. CDR3 bases: TGTGCCAGCAGTTTCCGGGACAGGGGCGCCGGGGAGCTGTTTTTT. Its protein is CASSFRDRGAGELFF.

V is TRBV5-1 and J is TRBJ1-1; 7 bases fit TRBD1. Germline V gene data show CDR1 as SGHRS and CDR2 as YFSETQ. Germline trimming cut 1 base from V and 7 bases from J; bases unmatched to any gene: 4. The CDR3 has 13 amino acids. CDR3 residues: CASSLMQGGEAFF. The CDR3 DNA is TGCGCCAGCAGCTTGATGCAGGGGGGTGAAGCTTTCTTT.

This chain connects TRBV7-2 to TRBJ2-3; D is unresolved. Trimming removed 1 base at V and 1 base at J, with 6 bases between. Germline V gives CDR1 SGHTA, CDR2 FQGNSA. This CDR3 has 14 residues. DNA for the CDR3: TGTGCCAGCAGCTTAGGTCAGGGCACAGATACGCAGTATTTT. Its protein product is CASSLGQGTDTQYF.

The chain combines TRBV7-3 with TRBJ2-3, with a weak D call TRBD2 (5 bases). CDR1 and CDR2 (germline): SGHTA, FQGTGA. V shed 2 bases and J shed 3 bases, with 12 bases lying between them. This CDR3 has 15 amino acids. The CDR3 DNA sequence: TGTGCCAGCAGCTTATTAGGGAGAGCTACAGATACGCAGTATTTT. Its protein product is CASSLLGRATDTQYF.

J is TRBJ2-7 and V is TRBV19, with 7 bases lining up with TRBD1. The V segment lost 2 bases and the J segment 5 bases; nucleotides outside the gene matches: 9. Germline CDR1 LNHDA, CDR2 SQIVND (reference sequence). The CDR3 is 15 amino acids. DNA for the CDR3: TGTGCCAGTAGTATACGCGCGACAGGGTGGGACGAGCAGTACTTC. Protein: CASSIRATGWDEQYF.

The chain recombines TRBV2 with TRBJ1-5; 10 bases line up with TRBD1. Germline loops: CDR1 SNHLY, CDR2 FYNNEI. The V segment lost 4 bases and the J segment 0 bases; nucleotides outside the gene matches: 15. This CDR3 comprises 20 residues. CDR3 bases: TGTGCCAGCAGTGGGGGGCCTGGGACAGGGGCACTAAATAGCAATCAGCCCCAGCATTTT. The encoded protein is CASSGGPGTGALNSNQPQHF.

The J gene is TRBJ2-1, the V gene TRBV2; a weak D match, TRBD1 (5 bases). The V end lost 3 bases, the J end lost 6 bases, and 9 bases lay between the germline ends. Germline values: CDR1 SNHLY, CDR2 FYNNEI. This CDR3 comprises 13 residues. Here the CDR3 DNA reads TGTGCCAGCAGTGAGCAGGGTGTCAATGAGCAGTTCTTC. Translating it yields CASSEQGVNEQFF.